This TCR beta chain was obtained from a study of siplizumab effects on memory and regulatory T cells. Whole-study results and caveats: Among sequences traceable to unstimulated CD4+ memory cells, alloreactive ones were significantly reduced by siplizumab.

The repertoire was sequenced with immunoSEQ multiplex PCR; TCRdb's copy has only in-frame clones and lacks some. The sample carries 85,000 to 120,000 clones, 80% to 95% recorded once. This clone was observed a few times. What it recognizes is unknown. The junction departs from the called germline gene at one end, perhaps through a read error. The TCR originated in a human donor in good health. The material sequenced was CD4+ T cells sorted from blood.

This chain's CDR3 is CASSLDLINQPQHF. Here the CDR3 DNA reads TGTGCCAGCAGCCTAGACTTGATTAATCAGCCCCAGCATTTT. V gene TRBV11-2 combines with J gene TRBJ1-5; no clear D. From germline, CDR1 is SGHAT and CDR2 FQNNGV. The CDR3 consists of 14 residues.